A selection of T cell receptor beta chains follows, all from one sample in a study of OX40 agonist ivuxolimab in advanced cancers. Assay used: immunoSEQ multiplex PCR; TCRdb lists only in-frame clones, some missing. The repertoire has some 40,000 clones, 91% of them found once; the top ten carry about 28%. Sample: CD4+ or CD8+ T cells sorted from blood, taken in a trial of the OX40 agonist ivuxolimab. These receptors were taken from an adult with an advanced solid tumor such as melanoma, head and neck, liver or kidney cancer. Both conserved end residues are part of each CDR3. A D gene is named only where the DNA matches it firmly. Rows give clone size only sometimes, using once, few, many, or a class for an expanded clone.

len: 11
v_gene: TRBV25-1
j_gene: TRBJ1-1
d_gene: .
abundance: .
CDR3nt: TGTGCCAGCACCTTAGGCACTGAAGCTTTCTTT
CDR3aa: CASTLGTEAFF

len: 12
v_gene: TRBV9
j_gene: TRBJ2-1
d_gene: .
abundance: .
CDR3nt: TGTGCCAGCAGTCCTGGAGTGGATGAGCAGTTCTTC
CDR3aa: CASSPGVDEQFF

len: 15
v_gene: TRBV28
j_gene: TRBJ1-2
d_gene: TRBD1
abundance: .
CDR3nt: TGTGCCAGCACCACGACAGGGGGCAGGAACTATGGCTACACCTTC
CDR3aa: CASTTTGGRNYGYTF

len: 14
v_gene: TRBV7-8
j_gene: TRBJ1-3
d_gene: .
abundance: once
CDR3nt: TGTGCCAGCAGCTTAAACAGGGCTGGAAACACCATATATTTT
CDR3aa: CASSLNRAGNTIYF

len: 15
v_gene: TRBV7-8
j_gene: TRBJ2-1
d_gene: TRBD1
abundance: .
CDR3nt: TGTGCCAGCAGCTCTCCCTCAACAGGGGACAATGAGCAGTTCTTC
CDR3aa: CASSSPSTGDNEQFF

len: 14
v_gene: TRBV30
j_gene: TRBJ1-2
d_gene: TRBD1
abundance: .
CDR3nt: TGTGCCTGGAGTGTACGGGGACAGAACTATGGCTACACCTTC
CDR3aa: CAWSVRGQNYGYTF

len: 14
v_gene: TRBV6-6
j_gene: TRBJ2-5
d_gene: .
abundance: .
CDR3nt: TGTGCCAGCAGTTCCAGGGCAATCAGAGAGACCCAGTACTTC
CDR3aa: CASSSRAIRETQYF

len: 13
v_gene: TRBV7-3
j_gene: TRBJ2-3
d_gene: TRBD1
abundance: .
CDR3nt: TGTGCCAGCAGCTCAACAGGGGCAGATACGCAGTATTTT
CDR3aa: CASSSTGADTQYF

len: 14
v_gene: TRBV5-4
j_gene: TRBJ1-2
d_gene: .
abundance: few
CDR3nt: TGTGCCAGCAGCTTGGCGGGCAGCCACTATGGCTACACCTTC
CDR3aa: CASSLAGSHYGYTF

len: 15
v_gene: TRBV4-1
j_gene: TRBJ2-1
d_gene: TRBD2
abundance: .
CDR3nt: TGCGCCAGCAGCCCTCCGAGCGGGAGGTTGGGTGAGCAGTTCTTC
CDR3aa: CASSPPSGRLGEQFF

len: 11
v_gene: TRBV5-4
j_gene: TRBJ2-2
d_gene: .
abundance: .
CDR3nt: TGTGCCAGCAGCTACACCGGGGAGCTGTTTTTT
CDR3aa: CASSYTGELFF

len: 14
v_gene: TRBV5-1
j_gene: TRBJ2-7
d_gene: TRBD1
abundance: .
CDR3nt: TGCGCCAGCAGCTCCGGGACAGGCTCCTACGAGCAGTACTTC
CDR3aa: CASSSGTGSYEQYF

len: 17
v_gene: TRBV29-1
j_gene: TRBJ2-2
d_gene: .
abundance: once
CDR3nt: TGCAGCGTTGAAGGCTCCGGAGGCGGCGTAGGAACCGGGGAGCTGTTTTTT
CDR3aa: CSVEGSGGGVGTGELFF

len: 12
v_gene: TRBV7-8
j_gene: TRBJ1-2
d_gene: .
abundance: .
CDR3nt: TGTGCCAGCAGCTTCGATCGACAGGTTTTCACCTTC
CDR3aa: CASSFDRQVFTF

len: 13
v_gene: TRBV6-1
j_gene: TRBJ2-1
d_gene: .
abundance: .
CDR3nt: TGTGCCAGCATAGGGACCTCTTACAATGAGCAGTTCTTC
CDR3aa: CASIGTSYNEQFF

len: 14
v_gene: TRBV7-8
j_gene: TRBJ2-5
d_gene: .
abundance: .
CDR3nt: TGTGCCAGCAGCCTATCATCAGGGGGGGAGACCCAGTACTTC
CDR3aa: CASSLSSGGETQYF

len: 14
v_gene: TRBV10-3
j_gene: TRBJ2-7
d_gene: .
abundance: .
CDR3nt: TGTGCCATCAGTGAGTCCCAGGGCAGGGACGAGCAGTACTTC
CDR3aa: CAISESQGRDEQYF

len: 15
v_gene: TRBV7-9
j_gene: TRBJ2-7
d_gene: TRBD2
abundance: .
CDR3nt: TGTGCCAGCAGCTTTGGGCTAGCGGGAGGCTACGAGCAGTACTTC
CDR3aa: CASSFGLAGGYEQYF

len: 15
v_gene: TRBV11-1
j_gene: TRBJ2-2
d_gene: .
abundance: .
CDR3nt: TGTGCCAGCAGCTTAGAGAGCGAAATCGGCGGGGAGCTGTTTTTT
CDR3aa: CASSLESEIGGELFF

len: 13
v_gene: TRBV7-3
j_gene: TRBJ1-1
d_gene: .
abundance: .
CDR3nt: TGTGCCAGCAGCTTACGGCCCGGCACTGAAGCTTTCTTT
CDR3aa: CASSLRPGTEAFF